This entry lists 25 T cell receptor beta chains sequenced from one sample in a study of CD4+ T cells in melanoma (dated by TCRdb to the early 2020s). The protocol used for the library was the immunoSEQ multiplex PCR assay. The immuneACCESS repertoire file appears here via TCRdb, limited to in-frame rearrangements. These files lack a portion of the clones; in checked studies, under half of the deficit traces to unresolved V genes, and the cause of the others is not known. Present in this sample are 40,000 to 50,000 clones, approximately 89% of which were seen just once. The ten largest clones add up to 10% to 15% of the sample. Sample: peripheral blood. These TCRs come from a human donor with melanoma.

This clone was seen once. J is TRBJ1-5 and V is TRBV28; D gene ambiguous. Between the trimmed V and J ends, which lost 3 bases and 2 bases, there was a span of 8 bases. The CDR3 spans 14 residues. CDR1 is MDHEN, CDR2 SYDVKM, per germline. CDR3 in amino acids: CASSFPRGNQPQHF. CDR3 sequence (DNA): TGTGCCAGCAGTTTCCCTCGGGGCAATCAGCCCCAGCATTTT.

The chain couples TRBV6-6 to TRBJ2-3; TRBD1 matches at 9 bases. This CDR3 has 16 amino acids. Germline CDR1 MNHNY, CDR2 SVGAGI (reference sequence). After removal of 5 bases from V and 2 bases from J, the junction contained 8 bases not matched to a gene. The CDR3 bases are TGTGCCAGCAGTCCCCCGAGGACAGGGGTCACAGATACGCAGTATTTT. This codes for CASSPPRTGVTDTQYF.

This chain joins TRBV4-1 and TRBJ2-7; 7 bases map to TRBD1. The CDR3 covers 14 residues. The germline V gene has CDR1 MGHRA and CDR2 YSYEKL. V gave up 2 bases and J gave up 4 bases; unmatched junction bases: 5. The CDR3 DNA sequence: TGCGCCAGCAGCCAAACTACAGGGGTGTACGAGCAGTACTTC. Its protein is CASSQTTGVYEQYF.

The sample holds a few counts of this clone. The chain links TRBV10-3 to TRBJ2-7, with a possible D match to TRBD2 (7 bases). The CDR3 loop spans 13 amino acids. The V end was cut by 9 bases, the J end by 4 bases, with 16 bases between. Germline V lookup: CDR1 ENHRY, CDR2 SYGVKD. This CDR3 reads CAIWGGGAYEQYF. The CDR3 nucleotides read TGTGCCATTTGGGGTGGGGGGGCTTACGAGCAGTACTTC.

The chain is built from TRBV2 and TRBJ1-4, with D uncertain. Germline V gene data show CDR1 as SNHLY and CDR2 as FYNNEI. The CDR3 covers 11 residues. Trimming left V 6 bases short and J 8 bases short, with 7 bases between. The CDR3 region has the DNA TGTGCCAGCAGCCAACACGAAAAACTGTTTTTT. It encodes CASSQHEKLFF.

J is TRBJ2-1 and V is TRBV28, with D tentatively TRBD2 (5 bases). The CDR3 totals 12 residues. The germline V gene has CDR1 MDHEN and CDR2 SYDVKM. The germline V and J ends were trimmed by 6 bases and 9 bases, with 12 bases remaining between them. CDR3: CASRALLGEQFF. As DNA, the CDR3 is TGTGCCAGCAGAGCATTACTAGGTGAGCAGTTCTTC.

This clone was seen more than once but under ten times. The rearrangement links TRBV18 to TRBJ2-3, with TRBD2 as a possible D gene (5 bases). The CDR3 is 16 amino acids. Germline assignment: CDR1 KGHSH and CDR2 LQKENI. The ends were cut back, 2 bases at V and 2 bases at J, with 14 bases in the middle. DNA of the CDR3: TGTGCCAGCTCACCATTAGGGAGCGGATACACAGATACGCAGTATTTT. The encoded protein is CASSPLGSGYTDTQYF.

The rearrangement uses TRBV28 and TRBJ1-5; D may be TRBD1 (6 bases). CDR1 and CDR2 from the germline V gene are MDHEN and SYDVKM. Trimming took off 2 bases at V and 2 bases at J, with 13 bases between the two ends. The CDR3 runs 16 residues. Here the CDR3 reads CASSLPGARGNQPQHF. The CDR3 region has the DNA TGTGCCAGCAGTTTACCAGGGGCACGGGGCAATCAGCCCCAGCATTTT.

The chain employs TRBV5-6 and TRBJ1-4; 7 nucleotides line up with TRBD1. V lost 5 bases to trimming and J lost 2 bases; unmatched junction nucleotides: 9. This CDR3 is 16 amino acids long. Per the germline V gene, CDR1 is SGHDT and CDR2 is YYEEEE. CDR3 coding DNA: TGTGCCAGCAGTCCTACAGGGGAGTCGACTAATGAAAAACTGTTTTTT. Its translation: CASSPTGESTNEKLFF. Drawing the rest from reference TRBV5-6 and TRBJ1-4, the complete variable domain is DAGVTQSPTHLIKTRGQQVTLRCSPKSGHDTVSWYQQALGQGPQFIFQYYEEEERQRGNFPDRFSGHQFPNYSSELNVNALLLGDSALYLCASSPTGESTNEKLFFGSGTQLSVL.

The chain is built from TRBV19 and TRBJ1-3; 9 nucleotides match TRBD1. Germline loops: CDR1 LNHDA, CDR2 SQIVND (reference sequence). V shed 6 bases, J shed 3 bases, and the junction held 0 bases outside the gene matches. The CDR3 totals 13 residues. This CDR3 is CASRGQGGNTIYF. The DNA of the CDR3 is TGTGCCAGTAGGGGACAGGGTGGAAACACCATATATTTT.

This chain connects TRBV7-9 to TRBJ2-2; D may be TRBD2 (6 bases). The ends were cut back, 8 bases at V and 3 bases at J, with 19 bases in the middle. Germline CDR1 SEHNR, CDR2 FQNEAQ (reference sequence). This CDR3 contains 16 residues. CDR3 residues: CASRGNFREDTGELFF. The CDR3 DNA follows: TGTGCCAGCCGGGGGAATTTCAGGGAAGACACCGGGGAGCTGTTTTTT.

The chain carries TRBV7-9 and TRBJ1-1; maybe TRBD1 (5 bases). V gave up 2 bases and J gave up 9 bases, with 10 bases separating them. The length of the CDR3 is 12 residues. Germline V lookup: CDR1 SEHNR, CDR2 FQNEAQ (reference sequence). CDR3 sequence (DNA): TGTGCCAGCAGCTTAATATCAGGGAAAGCTTTCTTT. Its translation is CASSLISGKAFF.

The chain links TRBV30 to TRBJ1-1, with unresolved D. The CDR3 has 12 residues. Trimming stripped 8 bases from V and 0 bases from J, with 10 bases between. Per germline, CDR1 GTSNPN and CDR2 SVGIG (reference sequence). CDR3 coding DNA: TGTGCCCATCTGGGTATGAACACTGAAGCTTTCTTT. This sequence encodes CAHLGMNTEAFF.

This rearrangement joins TRBV30 to TRBJ1-3; 7 nucleotides align to TRBD1. The junction had 7 bases not matched to a gene; V was cut back by 0 bases and J by 2 bases. This CDR3 spans 16 amino acids. From germline, CDR1 is GTSNPN and CDR2 SVGIG (reference sequence). CDR3: CAWSVQGIFTGNTIYF. DNA of the CDR3: TGTGCCTGGAGTGTACAGGGGATTTTTACTGGAAACACCATATATTTT.

The chain couples TRBV7-3 to TRBJ2-2, with 7 bases lining up with TRBD1. The trim removed 5 bases at V and 5 bases at J, leaving 5 bases unmatched. The CDR3 runs 14 residues. Germline CDR1 reads SGHTA; CDR2 reads FQGTGA. The chain's CDR3 is CASSPGQLTGELFF. CDR3 bases: TGTGCCAGCAGCCCGGGACAGTTAACCGGGGAGCTGTTTTTT. Full variable domain (outside the CDR3, taken from reference TRBV7-3 and TRBJ2-2): GAGVSQTPSNKVTEKGKYVELRCDPISGHTALYWYRQSLGQGPEFLIYFQGTGAADDSGLPNDRFFAVRPEGSVSTLKIQRTERGDSAVYLCASSPGQLTGELFFGEGSRLTVL.

The rearrangement links TRBV9 to TRBJ2-3; possible D gene TRBD2, 6 bases. The CDR3 loop spans 18 amino acids. Germline V gene data show CDR1 as SGDLS and CDR2 as YYNGEE. Trimming took 6 bases from V and 0 from J, leaving 23 bases between them. For the CDR3, the DNA is TGTGCCAGCACCCCTGGACTAACCTCTCTCTCTAGCACAGATACGCAGTATTTT. Translating it yields CASTPGLTSLSSTDTQYF.

This clone was seen once. This sequence joins TRBV5-1 and TRBJ1-4, with 9 nucleotides matching TRBD1. CDR3 length: 16 residues. Germline V gene lookup returns CDR1 SGHRS and CDR2 YFSETQ. The V gene end was trimmed by 3 bases and the J gene end by 8 bases; junction bases not matched to a gene: 11. The CDR3 loop is CASSSGTGQLREKLFF. CDR3 nucleotide sequence: TGCGCCAGCAGCTCCGGGACAGGGCAGCTAAGGGAAAAACTGTTTTTT.

With regard to this clone: This CDR3 is also generated by other DNA sequences in the sample. This sequence joins TRBV5-4 and TRBJ2-7, with a tentative D call TRBD2 (6 bases). Trimming took off 0 bases at V and 0 bases at J, with 7 bases between the two ends. Germline CDR1 reads SGHNT; CDR2 reads YYREEE (reference sequence). CDR3 length equals 14 residues. DNA for the CDR3: TGTGCCAGCAGCTTGGTCGGGAGCTCCTACGAGCAGTACTTC. Translation gives CASSLVGSSYEQYF.

The chain has TRBV4-1 and TRBJ2-3, with TRBD2 matching over 7 bases. V lost 6 bases to trimming and J lost 1 base; unmatched junction nucleotides: 13. The CDR3 is made up of 17 amino acids. Germline CDR1 is MGHRA and CDR2 is YSYEKL. CDR3 DNA: TGCGCCAGCAGTAGAATCGGCTTAGCGGGCGGCACAGATACGCAGTATTTT. Its translation is CASSRIGLAGGTDTQYF.

The J gene is TRBJ1-1, the V gene TRBV9; a possible D gene is TRBD1 (5 bases). V was cut by 2 bases and J by 2 bases, with 19 bases left in between. Per the germline V gene, CDR1 is SGDLS and CDR2 is YYNGEE. The CDR3 consists of 17 residues. The CDR3 protein is CASSVLPMTERNTEAFF. CDR3 DNA sequence: TGTGCCAGCAGCGTCCTCCCAATGACAGAGAGAAACACTGAAGCTTTCTTT.

The gene calls are TRBV28 and TRBJ2-5, with D maybe TRBD1 (5 bases). The germline V gene has CDR1 MDHEN and CDR2 SYDVKM. Trimming took off 1 base at V and 5 bases at J, with 5 bases between the two ends. CDR3 length: 12 residues. The CDR3 reads CASSLSGETQYF. For the CDR3, the DNA is TGTGCCAGCAGTTTATCAGGGGAGACCCAGTACTTC.

The chain couples TRBV7-9 to TRBJ1-6; a possible D gene is TRBD1 (5 bases). CDR1 and CDR2 (germline): SEHNR, FQNEAQ (reference sequence). The CDR3 is 16 amino acids. The V end lost 1 base, the J end lost 10 bases, and 17 bases lay between the germline ends. The CDR3 DNA is TGTGCCAGCAGCTTAGGGTGGGGGACGGCGGGGTCACCCCTCCACTTT. This encodes CASSLGWGTAGSPLHF.

The chain employs TRBV6-6 and TRBJ2-7; a possible D gene is TRBD1 (6 bases). Trimming shortened V by 4 bases and J by 3 bases, and 19 bases separated the two germline ends. Germline assignment: CDR1 MNHNY and CDR2 SVGAGI (reference sequence). The CDR3 has 16 residues. CDR3 in amino acids: CASSFNPDRFNYEQYF. Written as DNA, the CDR3 is TGTGCCAGCAGTTTCAATCCGGACAGATTCAACTACGAGCAGTACTTC.

The chain carries TRBV6-5 and TRBJ1-4; 7 bases are a match to TRBD1. CDR1 MNHEY and CDR2 SVGAGI come from the germline V gene. V dropped 4 bases and J dropped 5; count of bases not matched to a gene: 7. The CDR3 is 15 amino acids. The CDR3 DNA reads TGTGCCAGCAGTTCCCCCGGGACAGAGAATGAAAAACTGTTTTTT. Encoded protein: CASSSPGTENEKLFF.

The rearrangement uses TRBV7-9 and TRBJ2-7; 7 bases match TRBD2. This CDR3 comprises 14 residues. Germline V gene sequence: CDR1 SEHNR, CDR2 FQNEAQ (reference sequence). V lost 0 bases to trimming and J lost 2 bases; unmatched junction nucleotides: 1. The CDR3 bases are TGTGCCAGCAGCTTAGCGGGGGGGACCTACGAGCAGTACTTC. Translation gives CASSLAGGTYEQYF.